These 22 T cell receptor beta chains were sequenced from one sample in a study of early stage breast cancer tumors. Method: immunoSEQ multiplex PCR; TCRdb's copy keeps in-frame clones and lacks some. The profile shows about 5,000 clones, just under 70% of them singletons. Source material: normal breast tissue next to the tumor. These receptors all come from a person in their sixties with breast cancer.

On this clone itself: Germline is not matched at one junction end, which may reflect a read error. V is TRBV7-7 and J is TRBJ2-1; D is undetermined. CDR1 and CDR2 from the germline V gene are SSHAT and FNYEAQ (reference sequence). CDR3 length equals 14 residues. Here the CDR3 reads CASSSGPDPGEQFF. CDR3 in DNA: TGTGCTAGCAGCTCAGGACCCGATCCCGGAGAGCAGTTCTTC. The complete variable domain, with remaining parts taken from reference TRBV7-7 and TRBJ2-1, reads GAGVSQSPRYKVTKRGQDVTLRCDPISSHATLYWYQQALGQGPEFLTYFNYEAQPDKSGLPSDRFSAERPEGSISTLTIQRTEQRDSAMYRCASSSGPDPGEQFFGPGTRLTVL.

The V gene is TRBV7-9, the J gene TRBJ1-5; D uncertain. V was trimmed by 4 bases and J by 7 bases, leaving 11 bases between them. This CDR3 contains 13 residues. Looked up from germline, CDR1 is SEHNR and CDR2 is FQNEAQ (reference sequence). DNA of the CDR3: TGTGCCAGCAGCTACAGTAGGGAACAGCCCCAGCATTTT. It is translated as CASSYSREQPQHF. The variable domain in full, with the rest retrieved from reference TRBV7-9 and TRBJ1-5, is DTGVSQNPRHKITKRGQNVTFRCDPISEHNRLYWYRQTLGQGPEFLTYFQNEAQLEKSRLLSDRFSAERPKGSFSTLEIQRTEQGDSAMYLCASSYSREQPQHFGDGTRLSIL.

The chain is built from TRBV19 and TRBJ2-3; 9 bases fit TRBD2. CDR1 and CDR2 (germline): LNHDA, SQIVND (reference sequence). V was pared by 4 bases and J by 5 bases, with 7 bases of the junction left unmatched. CDR3 length: 15 amino acids. The CDR3 DNA reads TGTGCCAGTAGTACTACTAGCGGGTGGGGAGATACGCAGTATTTT. Translated, it gives CASSTTSGWGDTQYF.

The chain links TRBV7-3 to TRBJ2-2, with a possible D match to TRBD1 (5 bases). Trimming took 8 bases from V and 2 from J, leaving 21 bases between them. Germline V CDR1 and CDR2: SGHTA, FQGTGA. The CDR3 spans 17 residues. This CDR3 reads CASSQGRSTDNTGELFF. DNA for the CDR3: TGTGCCAGCTCGCAGGGCCGGTCGACCGATAACACCGGGGAGCTGTTTTTT.

The chain has TRBV2 and TRBJ1-4, with D unresolved. The CDR3 consists of 13 residues. Germline values: CDR1 SNHLY, CDR2 FYNNEI. Trimming cost V 10 bases and J 0 bases, with 9 bases left between them. For the CDR3, the DNA is TGTGCCATTTCGGGAGCAACTAATGAAAAACTGTTTTTT. It codes for CAISGATNEKLFF.

This chain joins TRBV7-2 and TRBJ1-5, with 8 nucleotides matching TRBD1. From germline, CDR1 is SGHTA and CDR2 FQGNSA. The junction had 3 bases not matched to a gene; V was cut back by 6 bases and J by 5 bases. The CDR3 consists of 13 residues. The DNA of the CDR3 is TGTGCCAGCAGATCACAGGGGGATCAGCCCCAGCATTTT. It translates to CASRSQGDQPQHF. Filled out from reference TRBV7-2 and TRBJ1-5, the complete variable domain reads GAGVSQSPSNKVTEKGKDVELRCDPISGHTALYWYRQSLGQGLEFLIYFQGNSAPDKSGLPSDRFSAERTGGSVSTLTIQRTQQEDSAVYLCASRSQGDQPQHFGDGTRLSIL.

The rearrangement joins TRBV7-9 to TRBJ1-2; D is unresolved. The CDR3 covers 14 residues. V lost 1 base and J lost 3, with 9 bases in between. Germline V lookup: CDR1 SEHNR, CDR2 FQNEAQ (reference sequence). As DNA, the CDR3 is TGTGCCAGCAGCTTAGGCAGTACCCACTATGGCTACACCTTC. Its translation is CASSLGSTHYGYTF. The whole variable domain, filled in from reference TRBV7-9 and TRBJ1-2, reads DTGVSQNPRHKITKRGQNVTFRCDPISEHNRLYWYRQTLGQGPEFLTYFQNEAQLEKSRLLSDRFSAERPKGSFSTLEIQRTEQGDSAMYLCASSLGSTHYGYTFGSGTRLTVV.

V is TRBV19 and J is TRBJ1-1; D gene uncertain. The germline CDR1 and CDR2 sequences are LNHDA and SQIVND (reference sequence). The CDR3 loop spans 16 amino acids. Between the trimmed V and J ends, which lost 5 bases and 1 base, there was a span of 17 bases. The CDR3 here is CASSSPPGSRNTEAFF. The CDR3 DNA reads as TGTGCCAGTAGTTCGCCCCCGGGGAGTCGGAACACTGAAGCTTTCTTT.

In its sample, this clone was seen a few times. This same CDR3 is encoded by further DNA sequences in the sample. The chain combines TRBV28 with TRBJ2-7; D uncertain. The germline V and J ends were trimmed by 3 bases and 5 bases, with 5 bases remaining between them. This CDR3 region has 11 residues. The V gene's germline CDR1 is MDHEN and CDR2 SYDVKM. CDR3 nucleotide sequence: TGTGCCAGCAGTTTTCGGGACGAGCAGTACTTC. It is translated as CASSFRDEQYF. The complete variable domain, with remaining parts taken from reference TRBV28 and TRBJ2-7, reads DVKVTQSSRYLVKRTGEKVFLECVQDMDHENMFWYRQDPGLGLRLIYFSYDVKMKEKGDIPEGYSVSREKKERFSLILESASTNQTSMYLCASSFRDEQYFGPGTRLTVT.

This clone has only a few counts. This chain links TRBV5-5 with TRBJ2-7; D remains unclear. The CDR3 loop spans 14 amino acids. The ends were cut back, 2 bases at V and 2 bases at J, with 11 bases in the middle. CDR1 and CDR2 (germline): SGHKS, YYEKEE (reference sequence). Here the CDR3 DNA reads TGTGCCAGCAGCTTAGACTTCCTAACCTACGAGCAGTACTTC. Translating gives CASSLDFLTYEQYF.

The chain joins TRBV7-8 to TRBJ2-7; no reliable D call. The germline V and J ends were trimmed by 1 base and 3 bases, with 7 bases remaining between them. The CDR3 covers 13 residues. Germline V gene sequence: CDR1 SGHVS, CDR2 FQNEAQ. The CDR3, as DNA: TGTGCCAGCAGCTTAGGGCTGGGCTACGAGCAGTACTTC. This encodes CASSLGLGYEQYF.

The V and J genes are TRBV5-4 and TRBJ1-2; tentatively, D is TRBD1 (6 bases). Trimming left V 4 bases short and J 7 bases short, with 11 bases between. The CDR3 runs to 12 residues. In germline, CDR1 is SGHNT, CDR2 YYREEE (reference sequence). The CDR3 region is CASSATGFGYTF. The CDR3 DNA is TGTGCCAGCAGCGCCACAGGGTTTGGCTACACCTTC.

The chain has TRBV10-3 and TRBJ2-7; 9 positions agree with TRBD1. V was pared by 9 bases and J by 1 base, with 10 bases of the junction left unmatched. CDR1 is ENHRY, CDR2 SYGVKD, per germline. The CDR3 totals 15 residues. CDR3 in DNA: TGTGCCATTGGGGGGACGGGACAGGGTTCCTACGAGCAGTACTTC. This gives the protein CAIGGTGQGSYEQYF.

The V call is TRBV5-4, the J call TRBJ2-3, with a possible D match to TRBD2 (6 bases). Germline V lookup: CDR1 SGHNT, CDR2 YYREEE (reference sequence). The CDR3 loop spans 16 amino acids. Between the trimmed V and J ends, which lost 0 bases and 0 bases, there was a span of 11 bases. CDR3 in amino acids: CASSLAGLPSTDTQYF. Here the CDR3 DNA reads TGTGCCAGCAGCTTGGCGGGACTGCCTAGCACAGATACGCAGTATTTT.

As DNA, the CDR3 is TGTGCCAGCTCACCCACCCTCCACAGGAGCGGAAACACCATATATTTT. This gives the protein CASSPTLHRSGNTIYF. This rearrangement joins TRBV18 to TRBJ1-3; weak D call: TRBD1 (5 bases). V was trimmed by 3 bases and J by 4 bases, leaving 16 bases between them. The CDR3 contains 16 residues. Germline-derived CDR1 and CDR2 are KGHSH and LQKENI.

The chain couples TRBV27 to TRBJ2-3; 7 nucleotides align to TRBD2. The CDR3 runs to 18 residues. Losses at the gene ends were 5 bases for V and 0 bases for J; bases not matched to a gene: 14. Germline values: CDR1 MNHEY, CDR2 SMNVEV (reference sequence). CDR3 amino acids: CASSPPRKGRGSTDTQYF. DNA for the CDR3: TGTGCCAGCAGTCCACCCCGGAAGGGGCGGGGGAGCACAGATACGCAGTATTTT.

The rearrangement uses TRBV7-2 and TRBJ2-7, with TRBD1 as a possible D gene (6 bases). Germline CDR1 is SGHTA and CDR2 is FQGNSA. This CDR3 region has 14 residues. Trimming left V 5 bases short and J 4 bases short, with 15 bases between. The CDR3 here is CASSLEGDPYEQYF. CDR3 DNA sequence: TGTGCCAGCAGCCTTGAGGGGGATCCTTACGAGCAGTACTTC. The full variable domain, with the rest looked up from reference TRBV7-2 and TRBJ2-7, is GAGVSQSPSNKVTEKGKDVELRCDPISGHTALYWYRQSLGQGLEFLIYFQGNSAPDKSGLPSDRFSAERTGGSVSTLTIQRTQQEDSAVYLCASSLEGDPYEQYFGPGTRLTVT.

J is TRBJ2-4 and V is TRBV29-1, with D perhaps TRBD1 (5 bases). CDR1 and CDR2 (germline): SQVTM, ANQGSEA. Trimming took 4 bases from V and 5 from J, leaving 18 bases between them. This CDR3 has 15 residues. The CDR3 DNA reads TGCAGCGTTGTAATGTTGGCGGCCAGGGAAAACATTCAGTACTTC. It yields the protein CSVVMLAARENIQYF. Combining the CDR3 with reference TRBV29-1 and TRBJ2-4 gives the whole variable domain SAVISQKPSRDICQRGTSLTIQCQVDSQVTMMFWYRQQPGQSLTLIATANQGSEATYESGFVIDKFPISRPNLTFSTLTVSNMSPEDSSIYLCSVVMLAARENIQYFGAGTRLSVL.

The chain has TRBV30 and TRBJ1-3; 7 nucleotides align to TRBD1. There are 12 residues in the CDR3. Germline-derived CDR1 and CDR2 are GTSNPN and SVGIG (reference sequence). This CDR3 is CAGTDSGNTIYF. The CDR3 nucleotides are TGTGCTGGGACAGACTCTGGAAACACCATATATTTT. The whole variable domain, remainder taken from reference TRBV30 and TRBJ1-3, is SQTIHQWPATLVQPVGSPLSLECTVEGTSNPNLYWYRQAAGRGLQLLFYSVGIGQISSEVPQNLSASRPQDRQFILSSKKLLLSDSGFYLCAGTDSGNTIYFGEGSWLTVV.

V gene TRBV5-4 combines with J gene TRBJ2-5; D gene ambiguous. The CDR3 is 14 residues long. Trimming left V 2 bases short and J 0 bases short, with 8 bases between. The germline gives CDR1 SGHNT, CDR2 YYREEE (reference sequence). The CDR3 protein is CASSLEPYQETQYF. The CDR3 DNA follows: TGTGCCAGCAGCTTAGAGCCGTACCAAGAGACCCAGTACTTC.

This chain uses TRBV10-3 with TRBJ2-7, with 12 bases lining up with TRBD2. V lost 5 bases, J lost 4 bases, and 3 bases stayed unmatched. Germline V gene lookup returns CDR1 ENHRY and CDR2 SYGVKD. The CDR3 runs to 14 residues. The CDR3 loop reads CAISSTSGGYEQYF. The CDR3 DNA reads as TGTGCCATCAGTTCGACTAGCGGGGGTTACGAGCAGTACTTC.

The genes are TRBV7-8 and TRBJ1-4; 11 bases line up with TRBD1. Trimming cost V 1 base and J 8 bases; bases outside gene matches: 12. Germline assignment: CDR1 SGHVS and CDR2 FQNEAQ. The CDR3 consists of 18 residues. The CDR3 coding sequence is TGTGCCAGCAGCTTAGGATCCGGACAGGGGGCCATAGGGGAAAAACTGTTTTTT. Its protein product is CASSLGSGQGAIGEKLFF. Drawing the rest from reference TRBV7-8 and TRBJ1-4, the complete variable domain is GAGVSQSPRYKVAKRGQDVALRCDPISGHVSLFWYQQALGQGPEFLTYFQNEAQLDKSGLPSDRFFAERPEGSVSTLKIQRTQQEDSAVYLCASSLGSGQGAIGEKLFFGSGTQLSVL.